This TCR beta chain was retrieved from a study of breast tumors, draining lymph nodes, adjacent tissues. Germline lookup yields CDR1 MGHDK and CDR2 SYGVNS. CDR3 length: 14 residues. V was pared by 1 base and J by 6 bases, with 12 bases between. This clonotype is medium-sized within its sample. TCRdb used MiXCR to reprocess the multiplex PCR reads, holding one entry per CDR3 protein. The repertoire consists of over 60,000 distinct CDR3 sequences, with 43% occurring once and the leading ten covering more than 7.5%. The sample comprised breast tumor tissue. V usage is TRBV25-1 and J usage is TRBJ2-5; D may be TRBD1 (5 bases). This receptor was identified in a female donor with breast cancer. Some clones in this sample may be carry-over from other donors' samples. The CDR3 DNA reads TGTGCCAGCAGTGAATCCCGACAGTCCAAGACCCAGTACTTC. This encodes CASSESRQSKTQYF.